These 6 T cell receptor beta chains share one sample of origin, sequenced in a study of CD8+ T cells in alopecia areata. As for treatment: oral pan-JAK inhibitor, 5-10 mg twice daily. Extracted RNA was reverse transcribed into cDNA, the sequencing template. Data came from immunoSEQ multiplex PCR; TCRdb stores just in-frame clones and leaves some out. The sample includes some 200,000 clones, around two fifths of them seen just once. Source: CD4+ T cells sorted from blood, taken between weeks 36 and 40, from a patient treated with tofacitinib. The receptors originated from a human donor with alopecia areata.

This clone appeared a few times. The V call is TRBV9, the J call TRBJ2-1; TRBD2 aligns across 9 bases. Germline CDR1 reads SGDLS; CDR2 reads YYNGEE. The V gene end was trimmed by 0 bases and the J gene end by 0 bases; junction bases not matched to a gene: 7. The CDR3 extends over 18 amino acids. DNA for the CDR3: TGTGCCAGCAGCGTAGTGGCGGGAGGGATTAGCTCCTACAATGAGCAGTTCTTC. Protein: CASSVVAGGISSYNEQFF.

The rearrangement joins TRBV18 to TRBJ2-7, with D tentatively TRBD1 (6 bases). V lost 2 bases, J lost 6 bases, and 17 bases lay in between. The CDR3 sequence is 15 residues long. The germline V gene has CDR1 KGHSH and CDR2 LQKENI. DNA for the CDR3: TGTGCCAGCTCACCATTCGGGTCCCAGGGGTTCGAGCAGTACTTC. As protein: CASSPFGSQGFEQYF. The whole variable domain, filled in from reference TRBV18 and TRBJ2-7, reads NAGVMQNPRHLVRRRGQEARLRCSPMKGHSHVYWYRQLPEEGLKFMVYLQKENIIDESGMPKERFSAEFPKEGPSILRIQQVVRGDSAAYFCASSPFGSQGFEQYFGPGTRLTVT.

This chain connects TRBV23-1 to TRBJ2-6; no clear D gene. TRBV23-1 is an open reading frame, and its role is uncertain. Between the trimmed V and J ends, which lost 2 bases and 2 bases, there was a span of 13 bases. The CDR3 sequence is 17 residues long. The CDR3 is CASSQNRSPPGANVLTF. The DNA of the CDR3 is TGCGCCAGCAGTCAAAATAGGTCACCGCCTGGGGCCAACGTCCTGACTTTC.

This clone appeared many times. At one boundary the junction diverges from the germline segment, which might be a read error. The sample carries other DNA sequences with the same CDR3. The chain carries TRBV4-1 and TRBJ2-2; the D call may be TRBD1 or TRBD2 (5 bases each). CDR3 length equals 13 residues. CDR1 is MGHRA, CDR2 YSYEKL, per germline. Written as DNA, the CDR3 is TGTGCCAGCAGCCCACTTGGGGGCGGGGAGCTGTTTTTT. It specifies CASSPLGGGELFF.

This clone was seen only a few times. The rearrangement links TRBV11-2 to TRBJ2-3, with 9 bases fitting TRBD2. The germline V gene has CDR1 SGHAT and CDR2 FQNNGV. The CDR3 has 13 amino acids. The V segment lost 6 bases and the J segment 10 bases; nucleotides outside the gene matches: 8. DNA of the CDR3: TGTGCCAGCAGAAATTCCGGGACTAGCTCGCAGTATTTT. It encodes CASRNSGTSSQYF.

This clone turned up a few times. The chain couples TRBV18 to TRBJ2-1; perhaps TRBD1 as D (6 bases). V lost 3 bases and J 3 bases, leaving 15 bases between the germline ends. The CDR3 extends over 16 amino acids. Germline values: CDR1 KGHSH, CDR2 LQKENI. CDR3 in amino acids: CASSPLRGSFYNEQFF. The CDR3 coding sequence is TGTGCCAGCTCACCCCTCAGGGGCTCGTTCTACAATGAGCAGTTCTTC.